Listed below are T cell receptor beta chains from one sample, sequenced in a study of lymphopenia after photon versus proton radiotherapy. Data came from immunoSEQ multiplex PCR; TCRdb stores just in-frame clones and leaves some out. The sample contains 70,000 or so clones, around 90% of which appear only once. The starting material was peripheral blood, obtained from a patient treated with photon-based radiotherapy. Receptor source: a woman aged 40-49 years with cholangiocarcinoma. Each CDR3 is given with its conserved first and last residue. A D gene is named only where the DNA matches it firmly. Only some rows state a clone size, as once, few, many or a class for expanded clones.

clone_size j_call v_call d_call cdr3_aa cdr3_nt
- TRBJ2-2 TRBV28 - CASSLVSNTGELFF TGTGCCAGCAGTTTGGTGTCGAACACCGGGGAGCTGTTTTTT
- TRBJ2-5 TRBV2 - CASSNPGEETQYF TGTGCCAGCAGTAACCCCGGGGAAGAGACCCAGTACTTC
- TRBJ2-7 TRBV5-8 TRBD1 CASSLDRARGWQYF TGTGCCAGCAGCCTGGACAGGGCTAGGGGATGGCAGTACTTC
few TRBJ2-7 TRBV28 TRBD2 CASKMGGAGEQYF TGTGCCAGCAAGATGGGAGGGGCTGGCGAGCAGTACTTC
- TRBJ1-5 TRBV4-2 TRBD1 CASSQVPGPGQGNQPQHF TGTGCCAGCAGCCAGGTACCCGGGCCGGGACAGGGGAATCAGCCCCAGCATTTT
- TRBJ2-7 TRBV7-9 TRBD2 CASSGGLASSYEQYF TGTGCCAGCAGCGGGGGACTAGCGAGCTCCTACGAGCAGTACTTC
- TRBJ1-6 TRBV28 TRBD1 CASSLDFTGGSYSPLHF TGTGCCAGCAGTTTAGACTTCACAGGGGGTTCCTATTCACCCCTCCACTTT
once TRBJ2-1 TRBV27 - CASSSTPGASPHNEQFF TGTGCCAGCAGCTCGACCCCGGGGGCATCCCCTCACAATGAGCAGTTCTTC
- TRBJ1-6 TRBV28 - CASRGNRSPLHF TGTGCCAGTAGGGGGAATCGTTCACCCCTCCACTTT
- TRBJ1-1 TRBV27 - CASSPQVNTEAFF TGTGCCAGCAGCCCTCAGGTGAACACTGAAGCTTTCTTT
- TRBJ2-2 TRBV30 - CAWNPPTGELFF TGTGCCTGGAATCCTCCCACCGGGGAGCTGTTTTTT
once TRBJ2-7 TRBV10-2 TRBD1 CASFDPGTASSYEQYF TGCGCCAGCTTCGACCCCGGGACAGCGAGCTCCTACGAGCAGTACTTC
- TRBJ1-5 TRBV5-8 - CASSSIDLHNQPQHF TGTGCCAGCAGCTCAATAGACCTCCACAATCAGCCCCAGCATTTT
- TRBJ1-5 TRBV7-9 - CASSSETAIQPQHF TGTGCCAGCAGCTCAGAGACAGCCATCCAGCCCCAGCATTTT
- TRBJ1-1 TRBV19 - CASIGGPEAFF TGTGCCAGCATCGGTGGCCCTGAAGCTTTCTTT
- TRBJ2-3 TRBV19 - CASGTGADTQYF TGTGCCAGTGGGACTGGCGCAGATACGCAGTATTTT
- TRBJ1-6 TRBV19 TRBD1 CASSMDRPDLNSPLHF TGTGCCAGTAGTATGGACAGGCCCGACCTTAATTCACCCCTCCACTTT
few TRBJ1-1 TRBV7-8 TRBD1 CASSLVANRGTEAFF TGTGCCAGCAGCTTAGTTGCAAACAGGGGCACTGAAGCTTTCTTT
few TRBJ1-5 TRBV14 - CASSTRQPADQPQHF TGTGCCAGCAGCACACGGCAGCCTGCGGATCAGCCCCAGCATTTT